One and the same sample provided the 26 T cell receptor beta chains below, sequenced in a study of monozygotic twins with inflammatory bowel disease. Reanalyzing the 5' RACE reads, TCRdb keeps one entry per CDR3 protein, without DNA. The sample's table shows a few hundred thousand distinct CDR3 sequences. Material: blood. Receptor source: a human donor with ulcerative colitis or Crohn's disease, or a healthy co-twin of an affected twin (not recorded which).

The chain combines TRBV11-2 with TRBJ2-7; lacking DNA, the TRBD1 call made by TCRdb goes unchecked. CDR1 and CDR2 from the germline V gene are SGHAT and FQNNGV. The CDR3 covers 12 residues. The CDR3 protein is CASSWEQDEQYF.

The CDR3 sequence: CASSPRGGRQETQYF. V usage is TRBV2 and J usage is TRBJ2-5; TCRdb reports TRBD2, a call that lacks DNA to check it against. This CDR3 has 15 residues. From germline, CDR1 is SNHLY and CDR2 FYNNEI.

The V gene is TRBV20-1, the J gene TRBJ1-2; the TRBD1 assignment by TCRdb is unverifiable without DNA. The CDR3 runs 14 residues. Germline assignment: CDR1 DFQATT and CDR2 SNEGSKA (reference sequence). CDR3: CSARVGGKGYGYTF.

The CDR3 spells CASSQDKGGTGELFF. This chain uses TRBV4-3 with TRBJ2-2; TCRdb calls TRBD1, which cannot be checked without DNA. CDR3 length equals 15 residues. In germline, CDR1 is LGHNA, CDR2 YSLEER.

The chain combines TRBV15 with TRBJ2-2. The length of the CDR3 is 15 residues. Germline CDR1 and CDR2: LNHNV and YYDKDF (reference sequence). The CDR3 loop is CATSIFGRNTGELFF.

The J gene is TRBJ1-1, the V gene TRBV18. CDR1 is KGHSH and CDR2 is LQKENI in the germline V gene. This CDR3 has 16 amino acids. The CDR3 sequence: CASSPPQPGGRTEAFF.

The J gene is TRBJ2-7, the V gene TRBV7-6; TCRdb's D call of TRBD1 is untestable without DNA. CDR3 length equals 13 residues. CDR1 is SGHVS and CDR2 is FNYEAQ in the germline V gene. The CDR3 loop is CASSLGTGGEQYF.

J is TRBJ2-1 and V is TRBV4-1; TCRdb selects TRBD2, and the lack of DNA leaves this call unchecked. The CDR3 totals 15 residues. CDR1 and CDR2 from the germline V gene are MGHRA and YSYEKL. The CDR3 spells CASSQERERRDEQFF.

This chain joins TRBV15 and TRBJ1-5. From germline, CDR1 is LNHNV and CDR2 YYDKDF (reference sequence). The CDR3 sequence is 12 residues long. This chain's CDR3 is CATGRPNQPQHF.

The V and J genes are TRBV20-1 and TRBJ2-7; TCRdb's D call of TRBD1 is untestable without DNA. The CDR3 consists of 13 residues. Germline values: CDR1 DFQATT, CDR2 SNEGSKA (reference sequence). CDR3 in amino acids: CSATGGSSYEQYF.

The J gene is TRBJ2-5, the V gene TRBV5-1; TCRdb picks TRBD1, but there is no DNA to check that call. The CDR3 sequence is 12 residues long. Germline V CDR1 and CDR2: SGHRS, YFSETQ. Here the CDR3 reads CASSRGAETQYF.

This chain uses TRBV20-1 with TRBJ1-5. CDR3 length: 14 amino acids. The germline gives CDR1 DFQATT, CDR2 SNEGSKA (reference sequence). CDR3: CSASTRTTNQPQHF.

The chain carries TRBV12-3 or TRBV12-4 and TRBJ1-2. CDR3 length: 13 residues. The chain's CDR3 is CASSPQLRVSCTF.

The J gene is TRBJ1-2, the V gene TRBV5-1. The CDR3 contains 13 residues. CDR1 and CDR2 (germline): SGHRS, YFSETQ. The CDR3 sequence is CASSSDGYYGYTF.

The rearrangement uses TRBV28 and TRBJ2-1; checking the TCRdb D call of TRBD2 is not possible without DNA. Germline V gene sequence: CDR1 MDHEN, CDR2 SYDVKM. The CDR3 length is 17 residues. CDR3 residues: CASSLALSGYSYNEQFF.

CDR3 in amino acids: CASSLRFGGTEAFF. This rearrangement joins TRBV5-1 to TRBJ1-1. Germline CDR1 and CDR2: SGHRS and YFSETQ. The CDR3 contains 14 residues. The complete variable domain, with remaining parts taken from reference TRBV5-1 and TRBJ1-1, reads KAGVTQTPRYLIKTRGQQVTLSCSPISGHRSVSWYQQTPGQGLQFLFEYFSETQRNKGNFPGRFSGRQFSNSRSEMNVSTLELGDSALYLCASSLRFGGTEAFFGQGTRLTVV.

This chain uses TRBV20-1 with TRBJ1-1; the D call from TCRdb, TRBD1, cannot be confirmed without DNA. Per germline, CDR1 DFQATT and CDR2 SNEGSKA (reference sequence). The CDR3 spans 13 residues. CDR3 sequence reads: CSAESTGGTEAFF.

The rearrangement joins TRBV29-1 to TRBJ1-1. The CDR3 loop spans 12 amino acids. Germline V CDR1 and CDR2: SQVTM, ANQGSEA. CDR3 residues: CSVDSANTEAFF.

This rearrangement joins TRBV29-1 to TRBJ2-1. Germline loops: CDR1 SQVTM, CDR2 ANQGSEA. The CDR3 has 16 amino acids. The CDR3: CSVEGLNSRSYNEQFF.

The V call is TRBV5-6, the J call TRBJ2-2; the TCRdb call, TRBD1, lacks DNA for checking. The CDR3 length is 14 residues. The germline gives CDR1 SGHDT, CDR2 YYEEEE. CDR3 residues: CASTQGTNTGELFF.

CDR3 in amino acids: CASSQGVVSYNSPLHF. The chain is built from TRBV4-2 and TRBJ1-6. The CDR3 totals 16 residues. Germline V gene lookup returns CDR1 LGHNA and CDR2 YNFKEQ.

The J gene is TRBJ2-1, the V gene TRBV27; without DNA, the TCRdb call of TRBD2 cannot be checked. The CDR3 consists of 18 residues. Germline CDR1 and CDR2: MNHEY and SMNVEV (reference sequence). The CDR3 loop reads CASRLPGTSGSQVKEQFF.

The CDR3 spells CASSLRDRKNIQYF. The chain employs TRBV5-1 and TRBJ2-4; absent DNA, TCRdb's TRBD1 call cannot be checked. CDR3 size: 14 residues. Germline V CDR1 and CDR2: SGHRS, YFSETQ.

This chain connects TRBV9 to TRBJ1-2; TCRdb's assignment of TRBD1 cannot be checked, as there is no DNA. Germline CDR1 is SGDLS and CDR2 is YYNGEE. The CDR3 sequence is 16 residues long. This chain's CDR3 is CASSVVGTGPNYGYTF.

The J gene is TRBJ1-5, the V gene TRBV15; the TCRdb call, TRBD1, lacks DNA for checking. CDR3 length equals 15 residues. The germline CDR1 and CDR2 sequences are LNHNV and YYDKDF (reference sequence). CDR3 in amino acids: CATSSRTGSSQPQHF.

The chain carries TRBV4-3 and TRBJ2-1; TCRdb's D call, TRBD1, is unchecked because there is no DNA. CDR3 length: 15 amino acids. The germline V gene has CDR1 LGHNA and CDR2 YSLEER. CDR3 in amino acids: CASSPRTGSSNEQFF.